The TCR beta chain under discussion was sequenced for a study of blood T cell repertoires in COVID-19. Overall study context: The cDNA or gDNA used as material had been derived from T cells, B-cell-depleted T cells, or PBMCs.

Original handling: Estimates of nucleated cell counts were drawn from the amplification of reference gene primers. Sequencing used immunoSEQ multiplex PCR; TCRdb keeps in-frame clones, though not all of them. V and J calls and clone size are copied from that table; D and trimming were computed from the DNA. The data contain more than 45,000 clones, about nine tenths of them singletons. The CDR3 is made up of 15 amino acids. V was shortened by 2 bases and J by 0 bases, with 10 bases between the two germline ends. Germline loops: CDR1 LGHDT, CDR2 YNNKEL (reference sequence). This clonotype was sampled from a man in his sixties with acute or convalescent COVID-19. This rearrangement joins TRBV3-1 (or the pseudogene TRBV3-2) to TRBJ2-5, with D maybe TRBD2 (5 bases). The source material was peripheral blood. In nucleotides, the CDR3 is TGTGCCAGCAGCCAAAGGCGGAGGTACCAAGAGACCCAGTACTTC. Protein product: CASSQRRRYQETQYF.